Below, one T cell receptor (beta chain) is given with its context. What this receptor recognizes is not known. Nothing much larger sits one base from this clone, and base qualities are not available. Sequencing used an Illumina HiSeq 2500. Quantitative 5'-RACE with molecular barcodes was the method used to prepare the TCR beta libraries. As for the authors' bioinformatics: To identify disease-linked TCR variants, a new computational method was used, one built on a probabilistic model of VDJ rearrangement. TCRdb reworked the public reads: Q25 trimming with fastp, MiXCR clone assembly, productive beta chains retained. A single entry per CDR3 protein holds the most common genes and DNA from its merged rows. TCRdb, rather than the study authors, made the V and J calls. Recorded for this sample are 300,000 to 400,000 distinct CDR3 sequences; 14% to 15% of them occurred a single time. The ten most abundant clones make up approximately 0.99% of the sample.

These data come from a study of CD8 T cells in ankylosing spondylitis (dated by TCRdb to about 2017). Background on the whole study: The study profiled T cell receptor beta repertoires in healthy donors and ankylosing spondylitis patients to find disease-linked TCR variants. The full study cohort comprised about 24 ankylosing spondylitis patients and 110 or so healthy donors. Samples of peripheral blood were taken, and for ankylosing spondylitis patients, synovial fluid was collected as well.

Beyond this particular receptor, the publication reports: The disease-linked clones had a CD8+ phenotype and were found at relatively low frequencies in peripheral blood. Blood from ankylosing spondylitis patients appeared to be characterized by a TCR beta motif made up of several highly homologous amino acid variants. Some of the motif variants had been reported before in the synovial fluid and blood of reactive arthritis patients, a finding that suggests common disease-initiation mechanisms. The disease-linked clones were reported as significantly enriched in matched synovial fluid samples from ankylosing spondylitis patients.

The sequence was collected from a male donor with ankylosing spondylitis or in good health (not recorded which). Material: blood, either unsorted or a sorted T cell fraction (not recorded which).

The CDR3 here reads CASTWRSGGAGGTDTQYF. The DNA reads as follows: TGTGCCAGCACCTGGCGCAGCGGGGGGGCTGGGGGCACAGATACGCAGTATTTT. This chain is built from TRBV12-3 or TRBV12-4 and TRBJ2-3; the central 10 bases match TRBD2. The junction shows trimming of 7 bases on V and 1 base on J, and the gene matches do not reach 14 bases of it. Measured from the cysteine to the phenylalanine, the CDR3 is 18 residues long. Only CDR3 DNA is held: 54 bases, read in frame from base 1.